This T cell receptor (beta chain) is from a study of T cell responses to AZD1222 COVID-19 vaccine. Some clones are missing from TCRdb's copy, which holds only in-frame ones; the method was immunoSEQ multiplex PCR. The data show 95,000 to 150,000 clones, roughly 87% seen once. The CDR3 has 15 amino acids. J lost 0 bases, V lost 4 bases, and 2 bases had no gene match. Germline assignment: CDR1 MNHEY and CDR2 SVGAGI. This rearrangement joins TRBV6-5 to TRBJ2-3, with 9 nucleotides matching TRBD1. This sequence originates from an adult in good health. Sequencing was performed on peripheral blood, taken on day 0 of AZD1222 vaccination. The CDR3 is CASSLQGASTDTQYF. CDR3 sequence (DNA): TGTGCCAGCAGTTTACAGGGGGCGAGCACAGATACGCAGTATTTT.